This T cell receptor beta chain was sequenced for a study of sequential checkpoint blockade in melanoma (dated by TCRdb to 2018 to 2020). About the study as a whole: In a 1:1 randomization, patients received either first-line nivolumab then ipilimumab (arm A) or ipilimumab then nivolumab (arm B). Maintenance nivolumab came after each of the two trial sequences.

The research as a whole found: Validation of the response-prediction model combining TCR metrics and mutation burden is needed in larger, independent patient cohorts.

Explained via the paper, the treatment or condition label denotes: randomized to nivolumab then ipilimumab (arm A) or the reverse (arm B). None of the patients in the trial had previously been given DNA-damaging chemotherapy. A FACS Aria II flow cytometer was used to sort live CD3+CD8+ cells that were negative for CD19 and CD56 from thawed PBMCs. Samples came from patients with melanoma in CheckMate 064, a randomized, open-label phase II trial of sequential checkpoint blockade. Peripheral blood mononuclear cells were collected by leukapheresis, purified with Ficoll-Paque, and frozen in human serum with roughly 10% DMSO. Immediately after sorting, the purity of the sorted blood CD3+CD8+ cells was confirmed to be >98%, and DNA was then extracted. Relative to germline, V is 2 bases shorter and J is 2 bases shorter, with 8 bases between their ends. CDR1 and CDR2, looked up from the germline V gene, are SGHRS and YFSETQ. Including cysteine and phenylalanine, the CDR3 has 14 amino acids. Only CDR3 DNA remains: 42 bases, in frame from the first base.

TCRbeta CDR3 regions were immunosequenced from genomic DNA with the immunoSEQ Assay. Genomic DNA was amplified by bias-controlled multiplex PCR before high-throughput sequencing. From the authors' description of their analysis: To quantify the absolute abundance of each unique TCRbeta CDR3 region, the sequences were collapsed and filtered. Clonality, defined as 1 minus Pielou's evenness, was calculated using only productive rearrangements. A previously published method was used to identify clones whose frequencies were significantly greater in on-treatment samples than in baseline samples. What TCRdb holds here is the immuneACCESS table cut down to in-frame rearrangements. Part of the clones is not present; checked against another copy, under half of the missing clones reflect an unresolved V gene, and the others are unexplained. The D gene and trimming were derived from the DNA, and the V and J assignments and clone size from that table. Within this sample are approximately 21,000 clones, with 75% to 85% of them counted one time only. The ten most abundant clones make up 35% to 40% of the sample.

Note on this clone: What antigen it recognizes has not been identified. Base qualities are not recorded, but no much larger clone differs from it by a single base.

This material consisted of CD8+ T cells sorted from blood (inferred from file names), taken from a patient given nivolumab and ipilimumab in sequence. The chain is assembled from TRBV5-1 and TRBJ1-5, and TRBD1 may be the D gene, going by 6 matching bases. The TCR was taken from a human donor with melanoma. In nucleotide form, the sequence is TGCGCCAGCAGCTTCGCAGGGGGCAATCAGCCCCAGCATTTT. The encoded protein is CASSFAGGNQPQHF. With all but the CDR3 taken from the reference TRBV5-1 and TRBJ1-5 genes, the full variable domain is: KAGVTQTPRYLIKTRGQQVTLSCSPISGHRSVSWYQQTPGQGLQFLFEYFSETQRNKGNFPGRFSGRQFSNSRSEMNVSTLELGDSALYLCASSFAGGNQPQHFGDGTRLSIL.